Described below is a single T cell receptor beta chain sequence and its context. Its specificity is unknown. This entry is derived from a study of T cells in localized non-small cell lung cancer. The germline CDR1 and CDR2 sequences are LNHDA and SQIVND (reference sequence). CDR3 length: 13 residues. V lost 5 bases, J lost 6 bases, and 12 bases lay in between. Profiled with immunoSEQ multiplex PCR; TCRdb holds only in-frame clones, not every one. The data show 41,000 or so clones, approximately 86% seen once. Study conclusions and caveats: The appearance of a median approximately 61 of the top 100 tumor clones was seen in adjacent lung. It was uninvolved adjacent lung that showed the highest T cell clonality, exceeding tumor.

Sequences were derived from peripheral blood, sampled before any cancer treatment. The receptor comes from a woman aged 18-55 years with stage III lung adenocarcinoma. The rearrangement uses TRBV19 and TRBJ2-3, with a possible D match to TRBD1 (5 bases). In DNA, the CDR3 is TGTGCCAGTAGTGCAGGGTTTGGCGATACGCAGTATTTT. Encoded protein: CASSAGFGDTQYF. The full variable domain, its missing parts supplied by reference TRBV19 and TRBJ2-3, is DGGITQSPKYLFRKEGQNVTLSCEQNLNHDAMYWYRQDPGQGLRLIYYSQIVNDFQKGDIAEGYSVSREKKESFPLTVTSAQKNPTAFYLCASSAGFGDTQYFGPGTRLTVL.